The 12 T cell receptor beta chains in this list originate from one sample, sequenced in a study of radiotherapy plus CTLA-4 blockade in lung cancer. Measured with immunoSEQ multiplex PCR; TCRdb has only the in-frame clones, and not every one. The sample records about 59,000 clones, 65% to 80% being singletons. The specimen was peripheral blood, collected from a patient treated with radiotherapy plus ipilimumab. The receptors were gathered from a human donor with non-small cell lung cancer whose response to radiotherapy plus ipilimumab could not be evaluated.

The chain couples TRBV18 to TRBJ2-2; 8 bases map to TRBD1. CDR1 is KGHSH and CDR2 is LQKENI in the germline V gene. The CDR3 spans 15 residues. V was clipped by 3 bases and J by 7 bases; unmatched bases: 7. The CDR3 DNA reads as TGTGCCAGCTCACCCTCGACAGGGGATCTCGGGGAGCTGTTTTTT. This codes for CASSPSTGDLGELFF.

This chain links TRBV18 with TRBJ2-1, with 9 bases matching TRBD2. The CDR3 length is 15 residues. Germline trimming cut 3 bases from V and 7 bases from J; bases unmatched to any gene: 7. CDR1 KGHSH and CDR2 LQKENI come from the germline V gene. CDR3 nucleotides: TGTGCCAGCTCACCCAGCGAGCGGGAGGCGAATGAGCAGTTCTTC. Translation: CASSPSEREANEQFF. Looking up the rest from reference TRBV18 and TRBJ2-1 gives the full variable domain: NAGVMQNPRHLVRRRGQEARLRCSPMKGHSHVYWYRQLPEEGLKFMVYLQKENIIDESGMPKERFSAEFPKEGPSILRIQQVVRGDSAAYFCASSPSEREANEQFFGPGTRLTVL.

This clone has a handful of counts. Written as DNA, the CDR3 is TGTGCCAGCAGTGAAGTAAGCGGTCCCTACGAGCAGTACTTC. It codes for CASSEVSGPYEQYF. V is TRBV6-4 and J is TRBJ2-7; D is possibly TRBD2 (5 bases). This CDR3 has 14 amino acids. Germline lookup yields CDR1 MRHNA and CDR2 SNTAGT. V shed 3 bases and J shed 2 bases, with 11 bases lying between them.

The J gene is TRBJ2-3, the V gene TRBV4-2; 13 bases agree with TRBD2. Germline V lookup: CDR1 LGHNA, CDR2 YNFKEQ. This CDR3 is 18 amino acids long. V lost 1 base, J lost 2 bases, and 6 bases stayed unmatched. CDR3 region: CASSQGTSGGAVTDTQYF. The CDR3 nucleotides read TGTGCCAGCAGCCAAGGGACTAGCGGGGGCGCCGTCACAGATACGCAGTATTTT.

The rearrangement links TRBV19 to TRBJ2-7; 10 bases line up with TRBD2. The germline V gene has CDR1 LNHDA and CDR2 SQIVND (reference sequence). The CDR3 consists of 18 residues. V gave up 3 bases and J gave up 4 bases; unmatched junction bases: 15. The CDR3 loop reads CASSISTIAGGRTYEQYF. In DNA form, the CDR3 reads TGTGCCAGTAGTATCTCGACGATAGCGGGAGGCCGCACTTACGAGCAGTACTTC.

The chain joins TRBV29-1 to TRBJ1-2; D is unresolved. V was pared by 5 bases and J by 5 bases, with 9 bases between. The CDR3 extends over 11 amino acids. Germline CDR1 reads SQVTM; CDR2 reads ANQGSEA. Here the CDR3 DNA reads TGCAGCGTTCGTCCAGGATATGGCTACACCTTC. It encodes CSVRPGYGYTF.

As concerns this clone: The germline gene is not matched at one end of the junction; a read error may be the cause. V and J are TRBV18 and TRBJ2-1, with 8 bases lining up with TRBD2. Germline V gives CDR1 KGHSH, CDR2 LQKENI. This CDR3 is built from 15 residues. CDR3 loop: CASSPEGLAYNEQFF. CDR3 in DNA: TGTGCCAGCTCACCTGAAGGACTAGCCTACAACGAGCAGTTCTTC. Drawing the rest from reference TRBV18 and TRBJ2-1, the complete variable domain is NAGVMQNPRHLVRRRGQEARLRCSPMKGHSHVYWYRQLPEEGLKFMVYLQKENIIDESGMPKERFSAEFPKEGPSILRIQQVVRGDSAAYFCASSPEGLAYNEQFFGPGTRLTVL.

This clone was seen only a few times. The rearrangement uses TRBV29-1 and TRBJ2-1, with D possibly TRBD1 on 6 matching bases. The CDR3 loop spans 12 amino acids. CDR1 and CDR2 from the germline V gene are SQVTM and ANQGSEA. V dropped 3 bases and J dropped 5 bases, with 8 bases sitting between them. CDR3 bases: TGCAGCGTTGAGGACAGTCACAATGAGCAGTTCTTC. It translates to CSVEDSHNEQFF.

The chain is built from TRBV7-2 and TRBJ2-3, with 11 bases lining up with TRBD2. The CDR3 sequence is 16 residues long. With V trimmed by 5 bases and J by 1 base, 5 bases remained unmatched. Germline V lookup: CDR1 SGHTA, CDR2 FQGNSA. Here the CDR3 reads CASSAGTSGGTDTQYF. The CDR3 nucleotides are TGTGCCAGCAGCGCCGGGACTAGCGGTGGCACAGATACGCAGTATTTT.

V and J are TRBV15 and TRBJ2-3, with 7 nucleotides matching TRBD1. With V trimmed by 3 bases and J by 2 bases, 5 bases remained unmatched. The V gene's germline CDR1 is LNHNV and CDR2 YYDKDF (reference sequence). This CDR3 has 15 amino acids. The CDR3, as DNA: TGTGCCACCAGCAGCCGGGACAGACTCACAGATACGCAGTATTTT. Protein product: CATSSRDRLTDTQYF.

V and J are TRBV18 and TRBJ1-3; 7 bases match TRBD1. The CDR3 consists of 15 residues. Germline trimming cut 5 bases from V and 4 bases from J; bases unmatched to any gene: 8. The germline CDR1 and CDR2 sequences are KGHSH and LQKENI. The DNA of the CDR3 is TGTGCCAGCTCAACCTCCCAGGGGGAGGGAAACACCATATATTTT. Translation: CASSTSQGEGNTIYF.

The rearrangement uses TRBV15 and TRBJ2-1; tentative D call: TRBD1 (6 bases). Trimming pared 4 bases from V and 8 bases from J, leaving 24 bases between. The CDR3 extends over 17 amino acids. Germline CDR1 and CDR2: LNHNV and YYDKDF (reference sequence). CDR3 protein: CATSTRFRAGALDEQFF. The CDR3, as DNA: TGTGCCACCAGCACCCGGTTTAGGGCAGGGGCCTTGGATGAGCAGTTCTTC.